This TCR beta chain was sequenced in a study of technical replicates of blood from a handful of donors. Clones were read by immunoSEQ multiplex PCR, and TCRdb kept only the in-frame ones, dropping some. The sample lists 65,000 to 80,000 clones, about 97% occurring once. The CDR3 spans 14 residues. Trimming cost V 9 bases and J 0 bases, with 12 bases left between them. Germline V gene data show CDR1 as MDHEN and CDR2 as SYDVKM. The chain employs TRBV28 and TRBJ2-1; possibly TRBD1 for D (5 bases). Material: T cells isolated from PBMCs. This TCR was sampled from a human donor in good health. CDR3 DNA sequence: TGTGCCAGTCTGGGGCTGGACTCCTACAATGAGCAGTTCTTC. It translates to CASLGLDSYNEQFF.